This TCR beta chain was recovered during a study of Ad26.COV2.S vaccination and SARS-CoV-2 variants. Study-level information: Intramuscular Ad26.COV2.S at 5x10^10 or 1x10^11 viral particles.

Treatment indicated: over 15 received Ad26.COV2.S at low or high dose, single or two shots; roughly five received placebo; per-sample allocation not given. After the first vaccine or placebo injection, samples were drawn on day 63. The data were produced by immunoSEQ multiplex PCR, yet TCRdb's version contains in-frame clones alone and is incomplete. The table includes about 680,000 clones, around 89% detected once. This TCR was sampled from a person between 18 and 60 years old who received the Ad26.COV2.S COVID-19 vaccine or a placebo. The material sequenced was peripheral blood, taken in a trial of Ad26.COV2.S vaccine versus placebo.

The CDR3 DNA is TGTGCCTGGAGTGTCAGTAGGAACGATGGCTACACCTTC. It codes for CAWSVSRNDGYTF. This sequence joins TRBV30 and TRBJ1-2; no firm D call. Trimming cost V 0 bases and J 6 bases, with 11 bases left between them. The germline V gene encodes CDR1 GTSNPN and CDR2 SVGIG (reference sequence). CDR3 size: 13 residues.